This is a list of T cell receptor beta chains from one sample in a study of blood T cell repertoires in COVID-19. Data came from immunoSEQ multiplex PCR; TCRdb stores just in-frame clones and leaves some out. The sample contains around 390,000 clones, approximately 90% of which appear only once. Input material: PBMCs or T cells enriched from blood (not recorded which). These receptors originate from a woman aged 45-59 years who had recovered from COVID-19. CDR3s include the opening cysteine and the closing phenylalanine or tryptophan. D genes are given only for firm matches. Size is omitted from some rows. Given values are once, few, many or a class for expanded clones.

TRBD1	.	TRBV30	TRBJ2-7	TGTGCCTGGAGTCACCCCCCACAGGGGGCGAACTACGAGCAGTACTTC	CAWSHPPQGANYEQYF
TRBD1	.	TRBV3-1/TRBV3-2	TRBJ1-2	TGTGCCAGCAGCCAGGGACAGGGATTCGCAGTCTATGGCTACACCTTC	CASSQGQGFAVYGYTF
.	.	TRBV7-2	TRBJ2-1	TGTGCCAGCAGCTTGGAGGGGTTCTTC	CASSLEGFF
.	.	TRBV6-5	TRBJ1-2	TGTGCCAGCACCGGACAGACTAACTATGGCTACACCTTC	CASTGQTNYGYTF
.	.	TRBV2	TRBJ1-5	TGTGCCAGCAGTTTGACACCACCCTCTAGCAATCAGCCCCAGCATTTT	CASSLTPPSSNQPQHF
TRBD1	.	TRBV27	TRBJ1-4	TGTGCCAGCAGTTCCCGAACAGGGGGGGGTGAAAAACTGTTTTTT	CASSSRTGGGEKLFF
.	.	TRBV5-6	TRBJ2-4	TGTGCCAGCCTAATTAGGGGGACCCGAGACCCCTCGGGGTCCTGCTTC	CASLIRGTRDPSGSCF
TRBD2	once	TRBV7-2	TRBJ2-5	TGTGCCAGCACCTTAACGGCGGGGGGCCGACGGGAGACCCAGTACTTC	CASTLTAGGRRETQYF
.	.	TRBV7-9	TRBJ2-2	TGTGCCAGCAGCTTACAAAGGCGGCTCCAGGGTACCGGGGAGCTGTTTTTT	CASSLQRRLQGTGELFF
.	.	TRBV7-2	TRBJ2-7	TGTGCCAGCAGCTTAGATGCAGGCCCCTACGAGCAGTACTTC	CASSLDAGPYEQYF
.	.	TRBV6-5	TRBJ1-5	TGTGCCACGGCACCGGGGAGCAATCAGCCCCAGCATTTT	CATAPGSNQPQHF
TRBD1	.	TRBV7-9	TRBJ1-5	TGTGCCAGCAGCGATGACGGACAGGGAGGCAATCAGCCCCAGCATTTT	CASSDDGQGGNQPQHF
.	.	TRBV19	TRBJ2-5	TGTGCCAGTAGTACTGCTAGCGTGGGGGAGACCCAGTACTTC	CASSTASVGETQYF
.	.	TRBV27	TRBJ2-1	TGTGCCAGCAGTTTGGCCGGACTATATGAGCAGTTCTTC	CASSLAGLYEQFF
.	.	TRBV2	TRBJ2-3	TGTGCCAGCGTGCAGGGCCGGGGGACTAGCACAGATACGCAGTATTTT	CASVQGRGTSTDTQYF
TRBD1	.	TRBV5-6	TRBJ2-7	TGTGCCAGCAGCCCAGTGGGGACAGATACCTACGAGCAGTACTTC	CASSPVGTDTYEQYF
TRBD1	.	TRBV19	TRBJ2-6	TGTGCCAGCAGGACAGGGCTGGTTGGGGCCAACGTCCTGACTTTC	CASRTGLVGANVLTF
.	.	TRBV7-2	TRBJ1-3	TGTGCCAGCAGCTACGCGGGACTCCGAACCTCTGGAAACACCATATATTTT	CASSYAGLRTSGNTIYF
.	.	TRBV11-2	TRBJ2-3	TGTGCCAGCAGCCAAGGACAGCCAGGGACAGATACGCAGTATTTT	CASSQGQPGTDTQYF
TRBD1	few	TRBV6-5	TRBJ1-1	TGTGCCAGCAGTTTGGGACAGGGGAGGACCACTGAAGCTTTCTTT	CASSLGQGRTTEAFF
.	once	TRBV12-2	TRBJ1-2	TGTGCAAGTCGATGTACTGAGTTTAACTATGGCTACACCTTC	CASRCTEFNYGYTF
.	.	TRBV3-1/TRBV3-2	TRBJ2-6	TGTGCCAGCAGTTACTCTGGGGCCAACGTCCTGACTTTC	CASSYSGANVLTF
TRBD1	.	TRBV5-4	TRBJ2-2	TGTGCCAGCAGAACCGACAGGGGCAGGAACACCGGGGAGCTGTTTTTT	CASRTDRGRNTGELFF
.	.	TRBV29-1	TRBJ1-4	TGCAGCGTTGTCCATGACCCGGGAACTCGTTATGAAAAACTGTTTTTT	CSVVHDPGTRYEKLFF
.	.	TRBV5-1	TRBJ1-5	TGCGCCAGCAGCGGTGGGGGCGAGGGTCAGCCCCAGCATTTT	CASSGGGEGQPQHF
.	few	TRBV7-6	TRBJ1-2	TGTGCCAGCAGCGACCAAGAAATCGGGGGGAATGGCTACACCTTC	CASSDQEIGGNGYTF
TRBD1	.	TRBV19	TRBJ1-1	TGTGCCAGTAGGTGGGGACAGGGGGATTTGTTGAACACTGAAGCTTTCTTT	CASRWGQGDLLNTEAFF
.	.	TRBV4-2	TRBJ1-1	TGTGCCAGCAGCCAAACAGGGTTACTAAGGGACACTGAAGCTTTCTTT	CASSQTGLLRDTEAFF
.	.	TRBV11-2	TRBJ2-1	TGTGCCAGCAGCTTAGCTGCGGGCCCCTACAATGAGCAGTTCTTC	CASSLAAGPYNEQFF
TRBD1	.	TRBV5-5	TRBJ1-2	TGTGCCAGCAGCTCGCAGATAGGGGGCTCTGGCTACACCTTC	CASSSQIGGSGYTF
TRBD1	.	TRBV13	TRBJ2-1	TGTGCCAGCAGCTACGGACAGGGGTTTGGTGAGCAGTTCTTC	CASSYGQGFGEQFF
TRBD1	.	TRBV29-1	TRBJ1-1	TGCACCTCAGACAGGGGGGAGGACACTGAAGCTTTCTTT	CTSDRGEDTEAFF
TRBD1	.	TRBV19	TRBJ1-2	TGTGCCAGTAGTACCATACAGGGGGGCTACACCTTC	CASSTIQGGYTF
.	.	TRBV5-1	TRBJ2-5	TGCGCCAGCAGCTTGGGACAACGAAGACCCCAAGAGACCCAGTACTTC	CASSLGQRRPQETQYF
TRBD1	.	TRBV4-1	TRBJ1-1	TGCGCCAGCAGCCATCCCGGGACAGACGAAAAAAACAATGAAGCTTTCTTT	CASSHPGTDEKNNEAFF
.	.	TRBV30	TRBJ1-2	TGTGCCTGGACCCGGATGGCCGGGGGGTATGGCTACACCTTC	CAWTRMAGGYGYTF
TRBD1	.	TRBV9	TRBJ1-1	TGTGCCAGCAGCTCAAAACAGGGGAGGTTGGCTGAAGCTTTCTTT	CASSSKQGRLAEAFF
.	.	TRBV5-4	TRBJ2-7	TGTGCCAGCAGCTCCGAAGGGGGACGGGCTGGTGAGCAGTACTTC	CASSSEGGRAGEQYF
TRBD1	.	TRBV28	TRBJ2-3	TGTGCCAGCAGATCCGCCGGGACAGGGGGTATCACAGATACGCAGTATTTT	CASRSAGTGGITDTQYF
.	.	TRBV6-5	TRBJ2-5	TGTGCCAGCAGACGCTGGGACATCGACGCCCAGTACTTC	CASRRWDIDAQYF
TRBD1	.	TRBV28	TRBJ2-7	TGTGCCAGCAGACGTACAGCCACCCGGGACAGGCAGTACTTC	CASRRTATRDRQYF
.	.	TRBV3-1/TRBV3-2	TRBJ1-5	TGTGCCAGCAGCCAAACAGGGCTCAATCAGCCCCAGCATTTT	CASSQTGLNQPQHF
.	.	TRBV28	TRBJ1-3	TGTGCCACCAAGAGGGGAAACACCATATATTTT	CATKRGNTIYF
.	.	TRBV3-1/TRBV3-2	TRBJ1-5	TGTGCCAGCAGCCAGGGCGGGGCGACCAATCAGCCCCAGCATTTT	CASSQGGATNQPQHF
.	.	TRBV18	TRBJ1-1	TGTGCCAGTCTGGAGGGGAACACTGAAGCTTTCTTT	CASLEGNTEAFF
TRBD2	.	TRBV19	TRBJ2-7	TGTGCCAGTAGTATCCGTGTAGCGGGGTACTACGAGCAGTACTTC	CASSIRVAGYYEQYF
.	.	TRBV19	TRBJ2-7	TGTGCCAGTAGTCTTACGGACATTTCGGTCCGAAAGAAGCCGAACTACGAGCAGTACTTC	CASSLTDISVRKKPNYEQYF
TRBD1	.	TRBV10-3	TRBJ1-1	TGTGCCATCAGTGAGACCCGTGACAGGGGAGCTGAAGCTTTCTTT	CAISETRDRGAEAFF